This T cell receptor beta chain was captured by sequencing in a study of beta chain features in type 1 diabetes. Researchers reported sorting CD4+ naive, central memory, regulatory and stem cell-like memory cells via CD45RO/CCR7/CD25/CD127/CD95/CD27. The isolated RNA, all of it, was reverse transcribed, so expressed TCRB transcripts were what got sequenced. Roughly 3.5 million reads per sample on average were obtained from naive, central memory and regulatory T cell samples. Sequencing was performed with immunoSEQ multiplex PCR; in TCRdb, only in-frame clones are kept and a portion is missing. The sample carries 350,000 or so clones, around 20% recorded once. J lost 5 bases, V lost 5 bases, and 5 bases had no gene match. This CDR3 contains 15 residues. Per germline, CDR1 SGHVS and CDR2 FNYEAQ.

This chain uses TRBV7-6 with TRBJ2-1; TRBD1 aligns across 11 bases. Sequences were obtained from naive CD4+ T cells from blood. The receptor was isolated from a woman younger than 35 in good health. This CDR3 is CASSPGQGANNEQFF. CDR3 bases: TGTGCCAGCAGCCCCGGACAGGGGGCAAACAATGAGCAGTTCTTC.